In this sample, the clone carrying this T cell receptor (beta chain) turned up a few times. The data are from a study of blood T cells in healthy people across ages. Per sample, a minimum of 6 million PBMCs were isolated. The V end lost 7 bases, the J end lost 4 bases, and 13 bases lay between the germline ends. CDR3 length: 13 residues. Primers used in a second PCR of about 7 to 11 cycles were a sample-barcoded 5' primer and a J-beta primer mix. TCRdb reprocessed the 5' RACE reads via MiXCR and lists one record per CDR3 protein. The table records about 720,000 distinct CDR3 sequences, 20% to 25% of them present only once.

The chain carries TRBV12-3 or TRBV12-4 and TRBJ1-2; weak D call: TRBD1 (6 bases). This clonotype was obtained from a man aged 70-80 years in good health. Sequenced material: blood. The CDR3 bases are TGTGCCAGCACTTTGGCAGGGGCCTATGGCTACACCTTC. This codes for CASTLAGAYGYTF.